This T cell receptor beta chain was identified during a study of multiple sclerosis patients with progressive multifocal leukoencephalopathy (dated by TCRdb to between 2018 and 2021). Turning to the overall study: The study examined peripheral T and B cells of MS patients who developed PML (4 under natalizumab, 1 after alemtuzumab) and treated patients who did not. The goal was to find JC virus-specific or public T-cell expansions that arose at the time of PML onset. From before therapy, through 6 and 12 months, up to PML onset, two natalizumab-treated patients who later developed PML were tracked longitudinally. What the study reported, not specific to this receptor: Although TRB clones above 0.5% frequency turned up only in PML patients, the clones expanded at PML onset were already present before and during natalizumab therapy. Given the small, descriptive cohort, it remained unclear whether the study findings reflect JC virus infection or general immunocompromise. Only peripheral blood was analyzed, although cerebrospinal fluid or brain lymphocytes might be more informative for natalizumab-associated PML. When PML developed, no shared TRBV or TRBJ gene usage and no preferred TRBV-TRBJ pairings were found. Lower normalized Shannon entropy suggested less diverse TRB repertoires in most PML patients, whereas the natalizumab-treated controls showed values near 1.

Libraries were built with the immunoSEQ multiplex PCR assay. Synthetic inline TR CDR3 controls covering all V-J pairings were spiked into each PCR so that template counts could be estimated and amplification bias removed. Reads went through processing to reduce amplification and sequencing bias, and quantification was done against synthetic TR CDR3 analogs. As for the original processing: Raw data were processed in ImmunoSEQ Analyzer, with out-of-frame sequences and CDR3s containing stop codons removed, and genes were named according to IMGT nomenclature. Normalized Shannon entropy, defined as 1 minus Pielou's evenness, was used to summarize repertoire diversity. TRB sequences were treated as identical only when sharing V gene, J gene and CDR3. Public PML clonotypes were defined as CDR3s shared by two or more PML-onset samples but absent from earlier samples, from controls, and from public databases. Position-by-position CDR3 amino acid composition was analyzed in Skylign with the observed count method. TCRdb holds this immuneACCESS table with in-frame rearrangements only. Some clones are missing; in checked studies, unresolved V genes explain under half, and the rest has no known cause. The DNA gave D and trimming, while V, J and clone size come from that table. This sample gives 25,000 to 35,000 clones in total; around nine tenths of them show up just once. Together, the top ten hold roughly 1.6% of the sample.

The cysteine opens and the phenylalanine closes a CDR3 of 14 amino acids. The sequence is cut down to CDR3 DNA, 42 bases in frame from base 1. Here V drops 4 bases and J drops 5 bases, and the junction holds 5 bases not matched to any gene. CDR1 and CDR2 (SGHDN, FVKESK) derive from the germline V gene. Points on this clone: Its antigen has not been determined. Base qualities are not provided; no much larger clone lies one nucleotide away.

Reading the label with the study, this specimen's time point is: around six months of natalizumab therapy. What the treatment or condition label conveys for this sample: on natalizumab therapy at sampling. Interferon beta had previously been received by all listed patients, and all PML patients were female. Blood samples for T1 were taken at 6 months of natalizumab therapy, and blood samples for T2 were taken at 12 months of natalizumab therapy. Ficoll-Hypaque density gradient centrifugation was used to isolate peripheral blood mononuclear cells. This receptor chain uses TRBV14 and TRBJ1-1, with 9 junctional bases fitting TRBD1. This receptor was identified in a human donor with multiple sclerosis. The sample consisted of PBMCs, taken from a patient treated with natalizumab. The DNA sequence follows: TGTGCCAGCAGCCCGGGACAGGGTTCAACTGAAGCTTTCTTT. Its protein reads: CASSPGQGSTEAFF. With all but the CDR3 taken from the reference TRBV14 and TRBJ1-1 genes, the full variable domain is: EAGVTQFPSHSVIEKGQTVTLRCDPISGHDNLYWYRRVMGKEIKFLLHFVKESKQDESGMPNNRFLAERTGGTYSTLKVQPAELEDSGVYFCASSPGQGSTEAFFGQGTRLTVV.